Listed here are 8 T cell receptor beta chains from one sample, sequenced in a study of T cell changes during pregnancy in multiple sclerosis. The data were produced by immunoSEQ multiplex PCR, yet TCRdb's version contains in-frame clones alone and is incomplete. This sample has about 49,000 clones; 85% to 95% occur once, and the top ten carry 5.5% to 7%. This specimen consisted of CD8+ T cells from peripheral blood mononuclear cells, obtained in the first trimester of pregnancy. Receptors originate from a female donor with multiple sclerosis, enrolled in a pregnancy study.

The chain combines TRBV9 with TRBJ2-2; perhaps TRBD1 as D (6 bases). The CDR3 spans 12 residues. Germline assignment: CDR1 SGDLS and CDR2 YYNGEE. V lost 7 bases to trimming and J lost 5 bases, with 9 bases between them. This CDR3 is CASGTGTGELFF. The CDR3, as DNA: TGTGCCAGCGGCACAGGGACCGGGGAGCTGTTTTTT.

This chain uses TRBV19 with TRBJ2-2; weak D call: TRBD2 (5 bases). The germline CDR1 and CDR2 sequences are LNHDA and SQIVND (reference sequence). The length of the CDR3 is 15 residues. Trimming removed 6 bases from V and 4 bases from J, with 15 bases in between. The CDR3 sequence: CASRLSGMGTGELFF. CDR3 nucleotides: TGTGCCAGTAGATTATCCGGGATGGGCACCGGGGAGCTGTTTTTT.

The chain employs TRBV4-1 and TRBJ2-2, with 12 bases fitting TRBD2. The CDR3 covers 15 residues. CDR1 and CDR2 (germline): MGHRA, YSYEKL. V lost 4 bases, J lost 5 bases, and 2 bases stayed unmatched. The CDR3 coding sequence is TGCGCCAGCAGCCTGCTAGCGGGAGGGACCGGGGAGCTGTTTTTT. As protein: CASSLLAGGTGELFF.

This chain uses TRBV19 with TRBJ2-1, with 12 bases fitting TRBD2. This CDR3 contains 15 residues. Losses at the gene ends were 10 bases for V and 4 bases for J; bases not matched to a gene: 8. CDR1 is LNHDA and CDR2 is SQIVND in the germline V gene (reference sequence). CDR3 nucleotide sequence: TGTGCCACTTCGACTAGCGGGAGTCTGTACAATGAGCAGTTCTTC. Translated, it gives CATSTSGSLYNEQFF.

The chain employs TRBV4-2 and TRBJ2-7; TRBD2 might be the D (6 bases). The CDR3 is made up of 15 amino acids. Germline assignment: CDR1 LGHNA and CDR2 YNFKEQ. V was trimmed by 0 bases and J by 2 bases, leaving 11 bases between them. CDR3 protein: CASSQDNPGAYEQYF. The DNA of the CDR3 is TGTGCCAGCAGCCAAGATAACCCGGGAGCCTACGAGCAGTACTTC.

This clone was seen only once. The genes are TRBV4-3 and TRBJ2-1; TRBD2 matches 7 bases. Trimming removed 4 bases from V and 6 bases from J; junction bases left unmatched: 9. Germline V gene sequence: CDR1 LGHNA, CDR2 YSLEER. The CDR3 is made up of 15 amino acids. CDR3 nucleotides: TGCGCCAGCAGCCTGGAGGCGGGACTACTCAATGAGCAGTTCTTC. It is translated as CASSLEAGLLNEQFF.

The chain combines TRBV5-4 with TRBJ2-5, with TRBD1 matching over 9 bases. This CDR3 has 15 residues. CDR1 is SGHNT and CDR2 is YYREEE in the germline V gene (reference sequence). Losses at the gene ends were 4 bases for V and 2 bases for J; bases not matched to a gene: 6. CDR3 sequence: CASSAGQGLQETQYF. As DNA, the CDR3 is TGTGCCAGCAGCGCCGGACAGGGGTTACAAGAGACCCAGTACTTC.

The gene calls are TRBV2 and TRBJ2-6; TRBD1 is a possible D gene (6 bases). CDR1 and CDR2 (germline): SNHLY, FYNNEI. This CDR3 is 16 amino acids long. The V and J ends lost 1 base and 3 bases respectively, with 10 bases between them. CDR3 residues: CASSEEGGRGANVLTF. Here the CDR3 DNA reads TGTGCCAGCAGTGAAGAAGGGGGACGTGGGGCCAACGTCCTGACTTTC. Complete variable domain (other parts from reference TRBV2 and TRBJ2-6): EPEVTQTPSHQVTQMGQEVILRCVPISNHLYFYWYRQILGQKVEFLVSFYNNEISEKSEIFDDQFSVERPDGSNFTLKIRSTKLEDSAMYFCASSEEGGRGANVLTFGAGSRLTVL.